Listed below are T cell receptor beta chains from one sample, sequenced in a study of cytomegalovirus exposure and HLA in healthy donors. Sequencing was performed with immunoSEQ multiplex PCR; in TCRdb, only in-frame clones are kept and a portion is missing. Here the sample spans roughly 70,000 clones, roughly nine tenths being singletons. Material: PBMCs. These receptors all stem from a woman aged 25 to 39 in good health and CMV-seropositive. Both conserved end residues are part of each CDR3. Each record gives: J gene, D gene, V gene, clone size, CDR3 protein, CDR3 DNA. A D gene is named only where the DNA matches it firmly. A row's size may be missing; if present it is once, few, many or a size class.

TRBJ2-5	TRBD2	TRBV11-2	NA	CASSLGPYPGLAGEGGNF	TGTGCCAGCAGCTTAGGTCCTTACCCGGGACTAGCGGGTGAGGGGGGGAACTTC
TRBJ2-7	NA	TRBV2	NA	CASRGVAYEQYF	TGTGCCAGCAGAGGGGTTGCCTACGAGCAGTACTTC
TRBJ2-2	NA	TRBV9	NA	CASSVEWEDTGELFF	TGTGCCAGCAGCGTAGAATGGGAGGACACCGGGGAGCTGTTTTTT
TRBJ2-5	NA	TRBV7-2	NA	CASSGYGQIQGTQYF	TGTGCCAGCAGCGGATACGGACAGATACAAGGGACCCAGTACTTC
TRBJ1-6	NA	TRBV2	NA	CASSVRGRGANSPLHF	TGTGCCAGCAGTGTAAGGGGCAGGGGAGCCAACTCACCCCTCCACTTT
TRBJ1-4	TRBD1	TRBV27	NA	CASSFVPGTGDEKLFF	TGTGCCAGCAGTTTTGTCCCCGGGACAGGGGATGAAAAACTGTTTTTT
TRBJ1-2	TRBD1	TRBV7-9	few	CASSPLWTGRYGYTF	TGTGCCAGCAGCCCCCTCTGGACAGGGCGTTATGGCTACACCTTC
TRBJ2-7	TRBD2	TRBV5-1	NA	CASSQTSGSYEQYF	TGCGCCAGCAGCCAGACTAGCGGGAGCTACGAGCAGTACTTC
TRBJ1-1	TRBD1	TRBV29-1	NA	CSVPGQGARDTEAFF	TGCAGCGTCCCGGGACAGGGGGCGCGGGACACTGAAGCTTTCTTT
TRBJ2-7	TRBD2	TRBV27	NA	CASSSLAWGVYEQYF	TGTGCCAGCAGTTCACTAGCGTGGGGGGTCTACGAGCAGTACTTC
TRBJ2-1	NA	TRBV30	once	CAWEVPGVNEQFF	TGTGCCTGGGAGGTTCCGGGGGTAAATGAGCAGTTCTTC
TRBJ2-7	TRBD1	TRBV27	NA	CASSGTASTYEQYF	TGTGCCAGCAGCGGGACAGCCTCAACCTACGAGCAGTACTTC
TRBJ2-3	NA	TRBV4-1	NA	CASSPVYPDTQYF	TGCGCCAGCAGCCCGGTATATCCAGATACGCAGTATTTT
TRBJ2-4	TRBD2	TRBV5-1	NA	CASSFHSGRAGENIQYF	TGCGCCAGCAGCTTCCATAGCGGGAGGGCCGGGGAAAACATTCAGTACTTC
TRBJ2-7	NA	TRBV5-5	NA	CASSYPDSRISYEQYF	TGTGCCAGCAGCTACCCGGACAGTAGAATCTCCTACGAGCAGTACTTC
TRBJ2-5	NA	TRBV6-1	NA	CASSEGGGLETQYF	TGTGCCAGCAGTGAAGGGGGGGGGCTAGAGACCCAGTACTTC
TRBJ2-3	NA	TRBV7-8	NA	CASSLGAMWGDTQYF	TGTGCCAGCAGCTTGGGGGCGATGTGGGGAGATACGCAGTATTTT
TRBJ2-5	NA	TRBV5-6	NA	CASSRWGGGGQETQYF	TGTGCCAGCAGCCGGTGGGGGGGCGGAGGTCAAGAGACCCAGTACTTC
TRBJ2-7	NA	TRBV7-9	NA	CASSLNTEQYF	TGTGCCAGCAGCTTAAATACCGAGCAGTACTTC
TRBJ1-4	TRBD1	TRBV28	NA	CASRIQGGGEKLFF	TGTGCCAGCAGGATACAGGGGGGAGGGGAAAAACTGTTTTTT
TRBJ1-3	NA	TRBV19	NA	CASQVSGNTIYF	TGTGCTTCACAGGTCTCTGGAAACACCATATATTTT
TRBJ2-7	TRBD1	TRBV18	NA	CASSPVMTGDYEQYF	TGTGCCAGCTCACCAGTAATGACAGGGGACTACGAGCAGTACTTC
TRBJ2-1	TRBD2	TRBV7-6	NA	CASSSRTSGSYNEQFF	TGTGCCAGCAGCTCTAGGACTAGCGGGAGCTACAATGAGCAGTTCTTC
TRBJ2-7	NA	TRBV27	NA	CASSLRVASYEQYF	TGTGCCAGCAGTTTGCGGGTGGCGTCCTACGAGCAGTACTTC
TRBJ2-2	TRBD2	TRBV27	NA	CASGLWMTSGRIGELFF	TGTGCCAGCGGGTTGTGGATGACTAGCGGGAGAATCGGGGAGCTGTTTTTT
TRBJ2-2	TRBD1	TRBV27	NA	CASSLVQGADGELFF	TGTGCCAGCAGTTTGGTACAGGGGGCAGACGGGGAGCTGTTTTTT
TRBJ1-2	NA	TRBV28	NA	CASSLSGYGYTF	TGTGCCAGCAGTTTATCAGGCTATGGCTACACCTTC
TRBJ2-7	TRBD2	TRBV27	NA	CASSLGLAAAYEQYF	TGTGCCAGCAGTCTGGGACTAGCGGCCGCCTACGAGCAGTACTTC
TRBJ2-3	TRBD2	TRBV19	once	CASSIARLAASTDTQYF	TGTGCCAGTAGTATAGCCCGACTAGCAGCTAGCACAGATACGCAGTATTTT
TRBJ1-1	NA	TRBV9	NA	CASSGDSNTEAFF	TGTGCCAGCAGCGGAGACAGTAACACTGAAGCTTTCTTT
TRBJ2-5	TRBD2	TRBV29-1	NA	CSVSHGTSNQETQYF	TGCAGCGTCAGCCACGGGACTAGCAATCAAGAGACCCAGTACTTC
TRBJ1-1	NA	TRBV2	NA	CASIPRLMNTEAFF	TGTGCCAGCATTCCCCGGTTAATGAACACTGAAGCTTTCTTT
TRBJ2-3	TRBD2	TRBV11-2	NA	CASRAGKTSTDTQYF	TGTGCCAGCAGAGCGGGAAAAACTAGCACAGATACGCAGTATTTT
TRBJ2-2	NA	TRBV7-9	NA	CASSLEATRVTGELFF	TGTGCCAGCAGCTTAGAGGCTACTCGGGTCACCGGGGAGCTGTTTTTT
TRBJ2-1	TRBD2	TRBV29-1	once	CSVGSLSGKGEQFF	TGCAGCGTTGGCAGTTTGAGCGGGAAAGGTGAGCAGTTCTTC
TRBJ1-1	NA	TRBV5-5	NA	CASSLAGDTEAFF	TGTGCCAGCAGCTTGGCCGGGGACACTGAAGCTTTCTTT
TRBJ2-7	NA	TRBV2	NA	CASSERKQGWRPYEQYF	TGTGCCAGCAGTGAACGTAAGCAGGGTTGGCGACCCTACGAGCAGTACTTC
TRBJ2-5	NA	TRBV7-7	NA	CASSFYSLGVETQYF	TGTGCCAGCAGCTTTTACAGCCTCGGGGTGGAGACCCAGTACTTC
TRBJ1-6	TRBD1	TRBV27	NA	CASRPRQGDSPLHF	TGTGCCAGCAGACCTAGACAGGGGGATTCACCCCTCCACTTT